This TCR beta chain was retrieved from a study of Ad26.COV2.S vaccination and SARS-CoV-2 variants. On the study more broadly: Participant was drawn from the COV1001 Ad26.COV2.S trial arm. Intramuscular Ad26.COV2.S at 5x10^10 or 1x10^11 viral particles.

Specified treatment: roughly 18 received Ad26.COV2.S at low or high dose, single or two shots; about 5 received placebo; per-sample allocation not given. Collection of samples fell on day 63 after the first vaccine or placebo injection. For this clone: The antigen remains unidentified.

Regarding the study as a whole: Placebo recipients showed lower spike-specific TCR breadth than vaccinees. After vaccination, substantial breadth of spike-specific CD8+ and CD4+ responses was reported.

Trimming cost V 11 bases and J 5 bases, with 18 bases left between them. This CDR3 is 13 amino acids long. Germline V gene sequence: CDR1 KGHSH, CDR2 LQKENI. Sequencing was performed with immunoSEQ multiplex PCR; in TCRdb, only in-frame clones are kept and a portion is missing. The sample yields 200,000 to 300,000 clones, around 88% seen once. The receptor was derived from a person between 18 and 65 years old who received the Ad26.COV2.S COVID-19 vaccine or a placebo. The J gene is TRBJ1-1, the V gene TRBV18; D may be TRBD1 (5 bases). The sample was peripheral blood, taken in a trial of Ad26.COV2.S vaccine versus placebo. The CDR3 DNA is TGTGCCGCTAAAACCGGGGCTGGGACTGAAGCTTTCTTT. Its protein product is CAAKTGAGTEAFF.